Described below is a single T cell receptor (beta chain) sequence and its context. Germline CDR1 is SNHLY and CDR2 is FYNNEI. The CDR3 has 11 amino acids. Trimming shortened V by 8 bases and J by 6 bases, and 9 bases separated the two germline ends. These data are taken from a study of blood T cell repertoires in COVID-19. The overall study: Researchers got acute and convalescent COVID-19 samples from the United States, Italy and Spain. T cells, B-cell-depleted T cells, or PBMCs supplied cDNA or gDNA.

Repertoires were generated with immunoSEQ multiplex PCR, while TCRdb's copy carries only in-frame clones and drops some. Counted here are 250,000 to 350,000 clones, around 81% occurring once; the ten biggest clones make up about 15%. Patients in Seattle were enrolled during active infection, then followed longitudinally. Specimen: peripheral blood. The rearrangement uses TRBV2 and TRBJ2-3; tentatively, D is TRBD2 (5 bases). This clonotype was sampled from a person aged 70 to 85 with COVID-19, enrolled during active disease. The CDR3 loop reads CASCRRDTQYF. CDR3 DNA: TGTGCCAGCTGTCGGAGGGATACGCAGTATTTT.